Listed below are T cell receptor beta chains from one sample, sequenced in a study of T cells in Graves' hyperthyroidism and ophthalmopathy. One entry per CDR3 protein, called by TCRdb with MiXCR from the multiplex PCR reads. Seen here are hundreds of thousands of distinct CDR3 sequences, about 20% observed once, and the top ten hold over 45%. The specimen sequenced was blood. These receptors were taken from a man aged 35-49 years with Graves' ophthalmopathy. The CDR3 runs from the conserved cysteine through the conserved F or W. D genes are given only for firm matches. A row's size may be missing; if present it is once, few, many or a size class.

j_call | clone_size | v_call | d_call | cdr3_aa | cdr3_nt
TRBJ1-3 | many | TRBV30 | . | CAWSPSGNTIYF | TGTGCCTGGAGCCCCTCTGGAAACACCATATATTTT
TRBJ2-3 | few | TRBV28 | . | CASGVADTQYF | TGTGCCAGCGGGGTGGCGGATACGCAGTATTTT
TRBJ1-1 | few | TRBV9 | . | CASSARGVTEAFF | TGTGCCAGCAGCGCACGGGGGGTCACTGAAGCTTTCTTT
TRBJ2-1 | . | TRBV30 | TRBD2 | CASSGSEVGEQFF | TGTGCCTCTAGCGGGAGTGAAGTGGGTGAGCAGTTCTTC
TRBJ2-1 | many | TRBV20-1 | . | CSAATGIGGNEQFF | TGCAGTGCTGCCACAGGGATCGGAGGCAATGAGCAGTTCTTC
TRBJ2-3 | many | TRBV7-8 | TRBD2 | CASSLGTSGRTDTQYF | TGTGCCAGCAGCTTAGGGACTAGCGGGAGGACAGATACGCAGTATTTT
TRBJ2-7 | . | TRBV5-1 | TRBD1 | CASSSIGQGNEQYF | TGCGCCAGCAGCTCGATAGGACAGGGCAACGAGCAGTACTTC
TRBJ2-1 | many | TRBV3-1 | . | CASSQDFRPGLASYNEQFF | TGTGCCAGCAGCCAAGATTTTCGCCCTGGTTTGGCCTCCTACAATGAGCAGTTCTTC
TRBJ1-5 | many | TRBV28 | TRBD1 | CASSPPSGTGGNQPQHF | TGTGCCAGCAGTCCTCCATCCGGGACAGGGGGCAATCAGCCCCAGCATTTT
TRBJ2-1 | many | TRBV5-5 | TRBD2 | CASSFKRERRGNEQFF | TGTGCCAGCAGCTTCAAGCGGGAGCGAAGGGGCAATGAGCAGTTCTTC
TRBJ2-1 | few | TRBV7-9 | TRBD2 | CASSFPLAGGANEQFF | TGTGCCAGCAGCTTCCCTTTAGCGGGGGGAGCCAATGAGCAGTTCTTC
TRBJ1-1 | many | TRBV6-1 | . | CASIRGGTTGTEAFF | TGTGCCAGCATCCGTGGGGGGACAACCGGGACTGAAGCTTTCTTT
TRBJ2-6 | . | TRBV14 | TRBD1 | CASSHRTGGGTGANVLTF | TGTGCCAGCAGCCATAGGACAGGGGGCGGTACTGGGGCCAACGTCCTGACTTTC
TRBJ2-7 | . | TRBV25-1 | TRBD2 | CASSEWEGSYERYF | TGTGCCAGCAGTGAATGGGAGGGTTCCTACGAGCGGTACTTC
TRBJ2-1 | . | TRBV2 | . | CASNLRVDNEQFF | TGTGCCAGCAACTTGCGGGTAGACAATGAGCAGTTCTTC
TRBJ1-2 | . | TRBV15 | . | CATSRAGAYGYTF | TGTGCCACCAGCAGAGCCGGGGCCTATGGCTACACCTTC
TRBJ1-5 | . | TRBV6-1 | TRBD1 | CATMEQGLSNQPQHF | TGTGCCACGATGGAACAGGGGTTAAGCAATCAGCCCCAGCATTTT
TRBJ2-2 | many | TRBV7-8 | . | CASRDSGGGPNTGELFF | TGTGCCAGCAGGGATTCAGGGGGGGGGCCTAACACCGGGGAGCTGTTTTTT
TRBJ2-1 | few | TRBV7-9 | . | CASSLDRDYEQFF | TGTGCCAGCAGCTTGGACCGTGATTACGAGCAGTTCTTC
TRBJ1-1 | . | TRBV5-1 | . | CASSTGSNTEAFF | TGCGCCAGCTCGACAGGTAGCAACACTGAAGCTTTCTTT
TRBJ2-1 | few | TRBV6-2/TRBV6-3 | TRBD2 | CASSYGLAGSNEQFF | TGTGCCAGCAGTTACGGACTAGCGGGCTCCAATGAGCAGTTCTTC
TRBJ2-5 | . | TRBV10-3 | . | CAISESNRDGETQYF | TGTGCCATCAGTGAGTCGAACAGGGATGGCGAGACCCAGTACTTC
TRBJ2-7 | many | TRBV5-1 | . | CASSLDYYEQYF | TGCGCCAGCAGCTTGGACTACTACGAGCAGTACTTC
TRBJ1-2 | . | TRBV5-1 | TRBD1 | CASSQDRGSDYGYTF | TGCGCCAGCAGCCAAGACAGGGGAAGCGACTATGGCTACACCTTC
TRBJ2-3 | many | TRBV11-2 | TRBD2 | CASSLRLAGMQYF | TGTGCCAGCAGCTTACGACTAGCGGGAATGCAGTATTTT
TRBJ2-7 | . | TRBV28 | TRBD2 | CACSLSRLAGAMYEQYF | TGTGCCTGCAGTTTATCCCGACTAGCGGGAGCGATGTACGAGCAGTACTTC
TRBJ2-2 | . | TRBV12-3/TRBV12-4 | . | CASSFVQGHGELFF | TGTGCCAGCAGTTTCGTGCAGGGGCACGGGGAGCTGTTTTTT
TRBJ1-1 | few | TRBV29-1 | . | CSAPGLNTEAFF | TGCAGCGCACCGGGACTGAACACTGAAGCTTTCTTT
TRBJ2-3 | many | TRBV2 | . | CASRGTFLGTDTQYF | TGTGCCAGCAGAGGGACTTTCCTCGGCACAGATACGCAGTATTTT
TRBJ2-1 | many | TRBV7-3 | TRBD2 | CASSLSAGGRNEQFF | TGTGCCAGCAGCTTATCAGCGGGAGGCCGCAATGAGCAGTTCTTC
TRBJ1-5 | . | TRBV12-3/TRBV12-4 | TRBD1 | CASSGQGARQPQHF | TGTGCCAGCAGTGGACAGGGGGCGCGGCAGCCCCAGCATTTT
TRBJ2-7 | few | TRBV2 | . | CASREGQDTSGGKDF | TGTGCCAGCAGGGAGGGCCAGGATACTTCAGGTGGAAAGGACTTC
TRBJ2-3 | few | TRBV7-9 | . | CASSRLSGWSDTQYF | TGTGCCAGCAGCCGCCTATCCGGGTGGTCAGATACGCAGTATTTT
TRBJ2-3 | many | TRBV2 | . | CASSGQTTSTDTQYF | TGTGCCAGCAGTGGCCAGACAACTAGCACAGATACGCAGTATTTT
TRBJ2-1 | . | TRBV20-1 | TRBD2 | CSADGTSGGRHNEQFF | TGCAGTGCTGACGGGACTAGCGGGGGGCGCCACAATGAGCAGTTCTTC
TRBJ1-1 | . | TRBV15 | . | CATSRDWQDKAFF | TGTGCCACCAGCAGAGATTGGCAGGACAAGGCTTTCTTT
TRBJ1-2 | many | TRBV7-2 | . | CASSLGRGRGYTF | TGTGCCAGCAGCTTAGGAAGGGGCCGGGGCTACACCTTC
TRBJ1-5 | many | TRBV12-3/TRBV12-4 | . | CASRSETGSSNQPQHF | TGTGCCAGCAGATCCGAGACAGGTTCTAGCAATCAGCCCCAGCATTTT
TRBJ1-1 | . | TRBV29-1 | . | CSVSDRSATEAFF | TGCAGCGTCTCTGACAGGTCGGCCACTGAAGCTTTCTTT
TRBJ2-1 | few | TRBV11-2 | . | CASSRWSSGQSYNEQFF | TGTGCCAGCAGCCGCTGGTCTAGCGGACAGTCCTACAATGAGCAGTTCTTC
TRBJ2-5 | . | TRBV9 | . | CASSVVGNQETQYF | TGTGCCAGCAGCGTAGTGGGGAATCAAGAGACCCAGTACTTC
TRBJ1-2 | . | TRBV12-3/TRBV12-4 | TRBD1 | CASSSTGEGGYTF | TGTGCCAGCAGCTCGACAGGGGAAGGCGGCTACACCTTC
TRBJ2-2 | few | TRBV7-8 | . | CASSLQAVTGELFF | TGTGCCAGCAGCTTGCAGGCAGTGACCGGGGAGCTGTTTTTT
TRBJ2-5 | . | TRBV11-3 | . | CASSTSLLAETQYF | TGTGCCAGCAGCACGAGCCTGCTGGCGGAGACCCAGTACTTC
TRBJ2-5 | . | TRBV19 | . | CASSITILKETQYF | TGTGCCAGTAGTATCACTATCCTCAAAGAGACCCAGTACTTC
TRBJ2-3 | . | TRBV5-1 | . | CASSTAFTDTQYF | TGCGCCAGCTCCACTGCCTTCACAGATACGCAGTATTTT
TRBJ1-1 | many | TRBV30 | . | CAWSHLQGGTEAFF | TGTGCCTGGAGCCACCTACAGGGTGGGACTGAAGCTTTCTTT
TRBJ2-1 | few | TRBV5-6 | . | CASSPTGSVYNEQFF | TGTGCCAGCAGCCCTACAGGGTCCGTCTACAATGAGCAGTTCTTC
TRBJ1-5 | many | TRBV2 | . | CASSADRVLNQPQHF | TGTGCCAGCAGCGCCGACCGGGTCTTGAATCAGCCCCAGCATTTT
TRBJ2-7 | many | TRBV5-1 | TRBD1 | CASGSGTADYEQYF | TGCGCCAGCGGCTCAGGGACAGCGGATTACGAGCAGTACTTC
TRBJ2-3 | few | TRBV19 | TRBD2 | CASSARRLAGKTDTQYF | TGTGCCAGTAGTGCCCGAAGACTAGCGGGAAAAACAGATACGCAGTATTTT
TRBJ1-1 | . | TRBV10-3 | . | CASVLSSGVTEAFF | TGTGCCTCCGTCCTCTCCTCGGGGGTCACTGAAGCTTTCTTT
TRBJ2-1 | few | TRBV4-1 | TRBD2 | CASSQLAGAYNEQFF | TGCGCCAGCAGCCAACTAGCGGGGGCCTACAATGAGCAGTTCTTC
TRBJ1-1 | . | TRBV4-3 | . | CASSQDSDSEAFF | TGCGCCAGCAGCCAAGATTCGGATTCTGAAGCTTTCTTT
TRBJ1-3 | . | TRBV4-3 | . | CASSQIAGRSGNTIYF | TGCGCCAGCAGCCAAATTGCAGGCCGCTCTGGAAACACCATATATTTT
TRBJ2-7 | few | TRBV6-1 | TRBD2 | CASSDAGTNSYEQYF | TGTGCCAGCAGTGATGCTGGGACTAACTCCTACGAGCAGTACTTC
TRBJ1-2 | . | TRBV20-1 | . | CSARTQNYGYTF | TGCAGTGCGAGGACACAGAACTATGGCTACACCTTC
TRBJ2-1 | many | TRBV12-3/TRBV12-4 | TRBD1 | CASSRTGGYNEQFF | TGTGCCAGCAGTCGGACAGGGGGCTATAATGAGCAGTTCTTC